This T cell receptor beta chain came from a study of immune heterogeneity within non-small cell lung tumors. Study as a whole: Of all tumors, several turned out to be squamous cell carcinomas, more than eight were non-squamous carcinomas and 1 was not otherwise specified.

Comments on this clonotype: What it recognizes is unknown.

The study, taken as a whole, reports: Identical dominant CDR3 beta clonotypes were found recurring across a patient's tumor sites, along with site-unique high-frequency clones. Higher local tumor mutational burden went with moderately higher local T-cell clonality, R approximately 0.36.

Bulk tumor genomic DNA (around 660 ng per sample) served as template. Widely spaced biopsies, several per primary tumor, were obtained at surgery. The patients were newly diagnosed with non-small cell lung cancer, had not been treated, and had curative surgery. Donors comprised newly diagnosed non-small cell lung cancer patients undergoing surgery with curative intent. Multiplex PCR was performed with 32 V and 13 J primers, and it amplified TCR beta CDR3. From the multiplex PCR reads, TCRdb called clonotypes with MiXCR, one entry per CDR3 protein. The top ten clones hold approximately 12% of a sample with about 3,300 distinct CDR3 sequences, about half of them seen once. This CDR3 spans 14 amino acids. V lost 3 bases and J 0 bases, leaving 6 bases between the germline ends. Germline CDR1 and CDR2: WNHNN and SYGVQD (reference sequence).

The chain has TRBV10-1 and TRBJ1-3; D is unclear. This TCR came from a man in his fifties or sixties with non-small cell lung cancer. Sequenced: lung tumor tissue. The CDR3 nucleotides are TGCGCCAGCAGTGAAAGGTCCTCTGGAAACACCATATATTTT. This codes for CASSERSSGNTIYF.